What follows is one T cell receptor beta chain and its context. The target of this receptor is not known. No base quality values were provided; no much bigger clone lies one nucleotide off. The CDR3 covers 12 residues, taking in both the cysteine and the phenylalanine. The read is trimmed to its CDR3 DNA, 36 bases read in frame from base 1. The germline V gene (reference sequence) supplies CDR1 LNHDA and CDR2 SQIVND. Trimming at the junction amounts to 3 bases on V and 3 bases on J, and the germline ends lie 6 bases apart. The data belong to a study of cytomegalovirus exposure and HLA in healthy donors (TCRdb year 2017). Broadly, across the study: According to an earlier analysis of several hundred of the donors, 150 million to 200 million T cells yielded 120 million or so unique TCR beta sequences and less than 300 Gb of sequence data. A separate validation cohort of roughly 110 different subjects was used in addition to the 666-subject first cohort. Across approximately 400 genotyped donors of the cohort, an average of roughly 250,000 unique TCR beta nucleotide sequences per donor were sequenced, and approximately 17% of those sequences were non-productive. The study aimed to test whether cataloging public T cell receptors could reveal signatures of past pathogen exposure. The later analysis used no new phenotypic data to find candidate immune exposures, relying instead on TCR beta sequences and their occurrence across donors. About five DR-DQ haplotypes were handled as single units for association and clustering, since linkage in the cohort was strong. Every repertoire in the discovery cohort had been generated on one and the same sequencing platform. Roughly 300 gigabases of sequencing data and roughly 90 million unique TCR sequences were included in an early release covering around 600 HLA-typed donors. Among the roughly 430 genotyped donors, approximately 81% belonged to the genetic ancestry cluster associated with self-reported Caucasian donors. Alongside the repertoire data, information on donor age, sex, ethnicity and CMV serostatus was compiled. A later analysis re-examined previously published TCR beta repertoires from hundreds of donors and added high-resolution HLA genotyping to investigate patterns of TCR occurrence. A later genetic analysis used genome-wide SNP genotypes for about 60% of the 666 donors, treating that subset as a discovery cohort. The number of typed donors differed by locus: roughly 629-640 for A, B, C, DRB1 and DQB1; about 520 for DQA1; around 580 for DPA1; and roughly 450 for DPB1. Class I and class II HLA loci were covered by the typing at four-digit resolution. The study used immunosequencing to profile the T cell repertoires of 666 subjects and linked those repertoires to cytomegalovirus serostatus. To predict cytomegalovirus infection status, the study combined high-throughput TCR immunosequencing, statistical association of individual TCRs with disease status, and machine learning. An earlier analysis of about 600 of the donors used high-throughput TCR beta sequencing to judge whether each TCR beta V gene segment behaved as functional or pseudogenic. Summary of the overall study and its limitations: A later analysis found that most CMV-associated TCR beta chains appeared HLA-restricted, with HLA associations seemingly driven largely by CMV exposure. HLA typing was unavailable for some donors at each locus, so association tests used only the typed subset. In a later analysis, several top co-occurrence clusters were reported to appear linked to parvovirus B19, influenza, CMV and Epstein-Barr virus. Immune exposure information for the cohort was limited to CMV serostatus. An earlier analysis of around 500 of the donors showed that most TCR beta V segments appeared in productive rearrangements either about 90% or about 30% of the time, which broadly matched IMGT annotations. Some IMGT-functional V segments, including TRBV6-2 and TRBV6-3, could not be told apart with the 87-base-pair reads, so those segments were excluded. The study gave a list of about 150 TCR beta chains associated with cytomegalovirus. Linkage disequilibrium might explain the correlated functional status among segregating V segments, but an unknown experimental factor could not be excluded. The classifier was reported to diagnose cytomegalovirus status with high specificity and sensitivity in both the original cohort and the validation cohort. Across donors, most TCR sequences were observed very rarely, whereas some public TCRs were present in many individuals. Only TCR beta chains were sequenced in this cohort, and the absence of alpha or paired-chain data limited detectable features. The authors suggested that the approach could potentially be extended to other disease states and immunological phenotypes. A later genetic analysis reported fewer N-insertions in productive TCRs among donors in an Asian-associated ancestry cluster than the roughly 700-donor mean. Roughly uniform sequencing depth across donors was assumed in presence/absence analyses, although this assumption may not hold. A cluster of highly shared sequence variants was judged likely to represent a technical artifact of the sequencing pipeline. A further reported finding was that TCR beta sequences accurately predicted the HLA-A and HLA-B alleles for most subjects in the first cohort. The earlier analysis of about 600 of the donors excluded some 16 rarely observed V segments, including chromosome 9 orphons, because counts were too low. A later analysis associated 17,000 or so TCR beta sequences with specific HLA alleles at a false discovery rate of 0.05. A later genetic analysis associated a missense DCLRE1C variant with V-gene and J-gene trimming of TCR beta chains, and an independent cohort replicated the association. A few of the identified cytomegalovirus-associated TCR beta chains were confirmed in vitro to be specific for cytomegalovirus antigens. According to a later analysis, TCR association rates differed among HLA loci, with DRB1 alleles showing the most associated TCRs and HLA-C alleles showing the fewest. A later analysis found that HLA-associated TCR beta chains were more clonally expanded and had lower generation probabilities than equally common non-associated chains. When HLA alleles, especially DR and DQ, strongly co-occurred, TCR associations were difficult to assign to individual alleles.

Preparation of the library involved the immunoSEQ multiplex PCR assay. For the multiplex PCR, a mixture combining 60 forward primers for TCR Vbeta segments and 13 reverse primers for TCR Jbeta segments was used. Amplification of the CDR3 region of rearranged TCR beta genes was performed with a multiplex PCR assay on genomic DNA. The Illumina HiSeq System was used to sequence the amplified TCR beta libraries as 87-base-pair reads. From the authors' description of their analysis: A later analysis counted 75 million to 100 million unique TCR beta chains across the 670 or so repertoires, and around 12 million of these chains were shared by at least two donors. Raw reads were error-corrected and collapsed into unique sequences by a nearest-neighbor algorithm in which closely related sequences were merged to remove PCR and sequencing errors. To assign V, D and J gene segments, CDR3 sequences were aligned to IMGT reference sequences. For a sequence to be retained, a match of at least six nucleotides to both a V gene segment and a J gene segment was required. A rearrangement counted as productive if the CDR3 had no stop codons and remained in frame with V and J, and every other rearrangement counted as non-productive. CDR3 was defined by IMGT convention, running from the second conserved V-encoded cysteine to the conserved J-encoded phenylalanine. In an earlier analysis of around 640 of the donors, sequences lacking an unambiguous match to a single V gene segment were excluded. In an earlier analysis of approximately 550 of the donors, V segments were called functional above 56.7% productive rearrangements and were called segregating when the between-donor standard deviation exceeded 5%. A statistical classification framework was built to diagnose cytomegalovirus status from the catalog of TCR beta chain sequences. In a later analysis, TCR nucleotide sequences were compared against IMGT/GENE-DB human TR gene sequences so that V and J genes could be assigned. The TCRdist pipeline was used in a later analysis to assign CDR3 sequences and most-parsimonious VDJ recombination scenarios. A later analysis defined each TCR beta chain by its CDR3 amino acid sequence plus V-gene family, and excluded reads lacking a unique V-gene family. As a way to deal with suspected cross-contamination and a sequencing artifact, a later analysis dropped nearly 600 nucleotide sequences that were highly shared and had low generation probability. In a later analysis, a clonal expansion index for each public chain was calculated from normalized within-repertoire ranks of inferred template counts. A later analysis computed generation probabilities with a VDJ recombination model fitted to out-of-frame rearrangements, and checked the results against IGoR. In a later analysis, hypergeometric tests were used to score TCR-TCR, TCR-HLA and TCR-CMV co-occurrence, with a repertoire-size bias correction applied to TCR pairs. False discovery rates were estimated in a later analysis by permuting HLA or CMV assignments 20 times. In a later analysis, co-occurring TCRs were grouped using DBSCAN, and TCRdist sequence similarity was added for clustering within HLA-allele-positive subsets. Repertoires with fewer than 30,000 or more than 120,000 public chains, plus five repertoires with anomalous nucleotide sharing, were excluded from co-occurrence clustering. The immuneACCESS repertoire file appears here via TCRdb, limited to in-frame rearrangements. These files lack a portion of the clones; in checked studies, under half of the deficit traces to unresolved V genes, and the cause of the others is not known. V and J calls plus clone size are reproduced from that table; the DNA served to infer D and trimming. The sample yields approximately 110,000 clones; around 80% were counted once. The top ten hold over 0.2% of the sample.

The cohort comprised some 730 healthy bone marrow donors. All cohort members were sampled while nominally healthy, although unrecorded immune exposures were likely present. The donor was CMV seronegative and belonged to the group of over 300 seronegative cohort members. A peripheral blood sample was collected from each donor, and TCR beta sequencing was performed on peripheral blood mononuclear cells. The Qiagen DNeasy Blood Extraction Kit was used to extract genomic DNA from the blood cell samples. The sequence came from a man aged 50-60 years in good health and CMV-seronegative. In this chain, TRBV19 is recombined with TRBJ2-7; no D gene can be assigned with confidence. The sequencing sample was made of PBMCs. The DNA sequence reads TGTGCCAGTAGTATGAACAGCTACGAGCAGTACTTC. Its protein product is CASSMNSYEQYF.